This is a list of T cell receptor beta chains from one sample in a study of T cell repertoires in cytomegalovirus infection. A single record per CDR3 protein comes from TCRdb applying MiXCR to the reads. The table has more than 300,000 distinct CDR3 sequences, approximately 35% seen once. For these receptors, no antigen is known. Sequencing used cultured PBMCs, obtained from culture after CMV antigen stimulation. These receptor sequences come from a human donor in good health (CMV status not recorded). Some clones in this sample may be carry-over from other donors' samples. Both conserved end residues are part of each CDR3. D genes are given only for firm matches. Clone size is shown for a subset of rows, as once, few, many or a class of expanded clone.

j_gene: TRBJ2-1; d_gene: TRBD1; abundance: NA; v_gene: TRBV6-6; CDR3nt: TGTGCCAGCAGCGCCCTCTATCCCGGGACAGGGGGCAATGAGCAGTTCTTC; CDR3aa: CASSALYPGTGGNEQFF
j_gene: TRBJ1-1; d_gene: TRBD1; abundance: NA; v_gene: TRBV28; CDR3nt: TGTGCCAGCAGTTTATTCAGGGGGCGGGACACTGAAGCTTTCTTT; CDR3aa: CASSLFRGRDTEAFF
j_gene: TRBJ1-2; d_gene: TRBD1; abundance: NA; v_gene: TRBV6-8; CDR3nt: TGTGCCAGCAGTGCAGTCCGGGACAGGGGGACTGGCTACACCTTC; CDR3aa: CASSAVRDRGTGYTF
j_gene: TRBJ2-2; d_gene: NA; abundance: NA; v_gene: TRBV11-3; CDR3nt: TGTGCCAGCAGCTTTCTATACACCGGGGAGCTGTTTTTT; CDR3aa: CASSFLYTGELFF
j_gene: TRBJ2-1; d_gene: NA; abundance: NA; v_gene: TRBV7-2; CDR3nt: TGTGCCAGCAGCTTAGATCACCAGGGGGGCGAGTTCTTC; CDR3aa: CASSLDHQGGEFF
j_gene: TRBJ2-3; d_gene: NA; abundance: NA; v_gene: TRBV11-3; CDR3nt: TGTGCCAGCAGCTTCGGCGGACCCACAGATACGCAGTATTTT; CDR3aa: CASSFGGPTDTQYF
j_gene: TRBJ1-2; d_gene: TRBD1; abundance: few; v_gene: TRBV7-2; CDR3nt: TGTGCCAGCAGCTTAGTCCGACAGGGGGTCGCTGGCTACACCTTC; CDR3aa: CASSLVRQGVAGYTF
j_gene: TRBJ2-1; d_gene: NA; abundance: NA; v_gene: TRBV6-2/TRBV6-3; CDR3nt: TGTGCCACTTTTTACAATGAGCAGTTCTTC; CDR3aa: CATFYNEQFF
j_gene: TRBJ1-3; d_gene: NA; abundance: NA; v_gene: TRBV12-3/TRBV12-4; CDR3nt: TGTGCCAGCAGTTTAGTCGGATTCTCTGGAAACACCATATATTTT; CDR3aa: CASSLVGFSGNTIYF
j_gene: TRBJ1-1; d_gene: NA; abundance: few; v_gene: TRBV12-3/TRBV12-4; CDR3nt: TGTGCCAGCAGTTCGGTTTTCTACACTGAAGCTTTCTTT; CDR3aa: CASSSVFYTEAFF
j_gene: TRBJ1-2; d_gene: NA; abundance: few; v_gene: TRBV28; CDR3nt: TGTGCCAGCAGTGTCGTAGCTAACTATGGCTACACCTTC; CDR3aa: CASSVVANYGYTF
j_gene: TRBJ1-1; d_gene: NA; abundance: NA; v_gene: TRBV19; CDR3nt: TGTGCCAGTAGTAAGATAGGAACAGGGAGTGAAGCTTTCTTT; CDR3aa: CASSKIGTGSEAFF
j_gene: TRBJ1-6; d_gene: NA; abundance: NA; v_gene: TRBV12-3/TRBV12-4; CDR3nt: TGTGCCAGCAGTTTGCAGGGGCGTATCCTCCACTTT; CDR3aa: CASSLQGRILHF
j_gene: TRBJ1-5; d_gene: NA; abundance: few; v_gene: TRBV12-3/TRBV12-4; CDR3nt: TGTGCCAGCAGTTTCGCGATAACAGGCGTAAATCAGCCCCAGCATTTT; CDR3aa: CASSFAITGVNQPQHF
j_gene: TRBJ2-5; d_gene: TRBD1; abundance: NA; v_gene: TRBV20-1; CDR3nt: TGCAGTGCTAGAGCGGGACAGGGGAAAGAGACCCAGTACTTC; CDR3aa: CSARAGQGKETQYF
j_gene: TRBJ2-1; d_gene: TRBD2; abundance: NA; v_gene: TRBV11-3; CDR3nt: TGTGCCAGCAGCTTAGATGTTAGCGGGAGACCCAATGAGCAGTTCTTC; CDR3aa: CASSLDVSGRPNEQFF
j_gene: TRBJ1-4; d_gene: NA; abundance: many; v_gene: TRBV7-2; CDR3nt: TGTGCCAGCAGCCCCCGGGGGATGCCCGATATGGAAAAACTGTTTTTT; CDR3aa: CASSPRGMPDMEKLFF